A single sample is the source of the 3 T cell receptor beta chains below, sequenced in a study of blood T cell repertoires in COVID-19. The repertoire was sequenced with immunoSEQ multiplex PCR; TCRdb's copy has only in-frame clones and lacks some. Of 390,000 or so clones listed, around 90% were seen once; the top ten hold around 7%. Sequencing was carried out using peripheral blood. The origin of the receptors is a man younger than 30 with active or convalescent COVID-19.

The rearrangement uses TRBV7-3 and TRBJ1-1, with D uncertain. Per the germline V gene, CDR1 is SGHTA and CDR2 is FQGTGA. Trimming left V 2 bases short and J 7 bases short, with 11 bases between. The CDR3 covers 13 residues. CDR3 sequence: CASSLGLEGEAFF. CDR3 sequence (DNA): TGTGCCAGCAGCTTAGGGTTGGAGGGTGAAGCTTTCTTT.

This CDR3 reads CASSPPGGAEAFF. CDR3 in DNA: TGCGCCAGCAGCCCTCCCGGAGGAGCCGAAGCTTTCTTT. The chain links TRBV5-1 to TRBJ1-1; D is unresolved. The CDR3 runs to 13 residues. CDR1 is SGHRS and CDR2 is YFSETQ in the germline V gene. V shed 4 bases and J shed 8 bases, with 15 bases lying between them.

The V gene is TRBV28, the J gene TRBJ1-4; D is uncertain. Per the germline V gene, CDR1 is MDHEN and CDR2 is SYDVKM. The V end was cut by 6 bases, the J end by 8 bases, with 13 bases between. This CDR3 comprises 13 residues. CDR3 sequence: CASRRHTGEKLFF. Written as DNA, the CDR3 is TGTGCCAGCAGGCGACACACGGGGGAAAAACTGTTTTTT. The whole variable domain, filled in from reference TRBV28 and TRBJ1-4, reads DVKVTQSSRYLVKRTGEKVFLECVQDMDHENMFWYRQDPGLGLRLIYFSYDVKMKEKGDIPEGYSVSREKKERFSLILESASTNQTSMYLCASRRHTGEKLFFGSGTQLSVL.